The present TCR beta chain was sequenced within a study of shared clonotypes between healthy human individuals (dated by TCRdb to 2019 to 2021). Regarding the study in general: Two women and a few men aged 18 to 49 years were included in the cohort. For each donor, three plates each were used for CD4 naive and CD4 memory, two plates were used for CD8 naive, and one plate was used for CD8 memory. To estimate repertoire size and how much clonotype sharing occurs between individuals, the study deeply sequenced the blood TCR repertoires of 4 to 6 healthy adults. Between about 0.8 and 9 billion PBMCs per donor were obtained by leukapheresis. Libraries were prepared and TCR repertoires were sequenced by different laboratories using diverse techniques, in order to increase sequencing depth and limit assay-specific biases.

V is pared back by 6 bases and J by 4 bases, with 14 bases lying between the germline termini. The germline V gene specifies SGHRS as CDR1 and YFSETQ as CDR2. The CDR3 sequence holds 13 residues, the cysteine and phenylalanine included. The sequence is cut down to CDR3 DNA, 39 bases in frame from base 1. CD8 naive samples were CD45RO-negative cells positively selected for CCR7, giving a CD45RA+CCR7+ population that excluded TemRA cells. The donors were healthy, HIV-negative adults with no recently reported acute infections or vaccinations. All donors were Caucasian adults living in Nashville, Tennessee, USA. Blood was collected by leukapheresis, and PBMCs were isolated by Ficoll-Histopaque density gradient centrifugation and then cryopreserved in liquid nitrogen vapor phase. Analytical flow cytometry was used to check the purity and quantity of every magnetically sorted T cell population. Genomic DNA was isolated from each sorted fraction and quantified by UV absorbance on a Nanodrop 2000c.

Comments on this clone: Its recognized antigen is unknown. Qualities for individual bases were not recorded, and no much larger clone is one base off.

Using the deep immunoSEQ assay, TCR CDR3 regions were amplified from genomic DNA by multiplex PCR. Genomic DNA extracted from each cell subset was distributed evenly over all wells of several immunoSEQ 96-well plates, and each plate served as one replicate. For sorted subsets, 200 ng of genomic DNA, equivalent to 25,000 to 30,000 T cell genomes, went into each replicate PCR. The purified libraries were quantified using a Qubit 3.0 fluorometer, sized with a Bioanalyzer 2100, and then quantified again using the KAPA Library Quantification kit. Each immunoSEQ 96-well plate was sequenced on its own single-read 150-cycle Illumina NextSeq 550 flow cell. As for the authors' bioinformatics: Because the immunoSEQ output included only junctional sequences and no quality scores, the filtering could not be the same as the filtering used for full-length reads. Sequences were annotated with PyIR, a Python wrapper for IgBLAST v1.9, and V/J genes and CDR3 were assigned using IMGT germline references. Reads with weak V/J assignments (E-value above 1e-6), missing CDR3, stop codons, out-of-frame junctions, or ambiguous translated residues were removed. V3J clonotypes were defined by identical inferred V gene, J gene, and CDR3 amino acid sequence. The percentage overlap between two repertoires was calculated by dividing the number of shared unique clonotypes by the size of the smaller repertoire. Repertoire richness was assessed with RTK rarefaction, the Chao1 estimator, and Recon v2.1 estimates of unobserved clonotypes. Generation probabilities were computed with OLGA for all TCRbeta clonotypes obtained by the gDNA method from several donors. TCRdb stores this immuneACCESS table with in-frame sequences only. Part of the clones is absent; in the studies checked, under half of the shortfall reflects unresolved V genes, and no reason is known for the rest. That table supplies the V and J calls and clone size; D and trimming were determined from the DNA. For this sample there are hundreds of thousands of clones; around 96% appear just once. Clones ranked in the top ten supply about 0.11% of the sample.

Results the study describes overall, beyond this receptor: Sampling was restricted to blood, and TCR repertoires in tissues likely differ from the TCR repertoires found in blood. Across a few donors, approximately 5% of naive CD4, roughly 3.5% of naive CD8, about 2.3% of memory CD4, and under 0.45% of memory CD8 clonotypes were shared. Pairwise subsampling led to the expectation that sequencing depth would affect the degree of clonotype sharing among donors. Incomplete sequencing was indicated by rarefaction of sorted-subset datasets, despite the large sequencing depth. Higher generation probabilities were observed for clonotypes shared by all four sorted-subset donors than for non-shared clonotypes. Naive subsets generally had larger estimated clonotype richness than memory subsets. The genetic and exposure-history diversity represented was limited by the small number of donors.

The chain uses TRBV5-1 and TRBJ2-7; the D region possibly corresponds to TRBD2 (6 bases align). Sequencing was done on a sample of naive CD8+ T cells sorted from blood. The cell subset or site label corresponds to: CD45RA+CCR7+. The sequence derives from a woman under 40 in good health. The sequenced DNA is TGCGCCAGCACCTTCGGGGGTACGTACGAGCAGTACTTC. Its protein is CASTFGGTYEQYF.